This T cell receptor beta chain appears in the sequencing data of a study of OX40 agonist ivuxolimab in advanced cancers. Exclusion applied to patients with autoimmune disease history or systemic immunosuppression. Sequenced by immunoSEQ multiplex PCR; TCRdb stores in-frame clones only, minus some. The sample carries 35,000 to 45,000 clones, just over 85% recorded once. CDR1 MNHEY and CDR2 SVGAGI come from the germline V gene. CDR3 length equals 16 residues. The trim removed 2 bases at V and 10 bases at J, leaving 9 bases unmatched. The sequencing used CD4+ or CD8+ T cells sorted from blood, collected in a trial of the OX40 agonist ivuxolimab. V is TRBV6-5 and J is TRBJ1-6, with 9 bases matching TRBD1. The receptor was isolated from an adult with an advanced solid tumor such as melanoma, head and neck, liver or kidney cancer. The CDR3 loop is CASSYHRDRVESPLHF. CDR3 sequence (DNA): TGTGCCAGCAGTTACCACCGGGACAGGGTTGAATCACCCCTCCACTTT.